These 21 T cell receptor beta chains were sequenced from one sample in a study of cytomegalovirus exposure and HLA in healthy donors. Primers included in the PCR were 60 Vbeta and 13 Jbeta primers. Measured with immunoSEQ multiplex PCR; TCRdb has only the in-frame clones, and not every one. The sample shows about 130,000 clones, around 8.5% of them seen only once. Source material: PBMCs. The receptors come from a man in his forties in good health and CMV-seronegative.

This clone was seen only a few times. This chain joins TRBV11-2 and TRBJ1-2; 10 nucleotides agree with TRBD1. Germline CDR1 and CDR2: SGHAT and FQNNGV. Germline trimming cut 3 bases from V and 8 bases from J; bases unmatched to any gene: 18. CDR3 length: 18 amino acids. This CDR3 reads CASSFVGQGRSNEAGYTF. Written as DNA, the CDR3 is TGTGCCAGCAGCTTCGTGGGACAGGGGCGATCAAATGAAGCGGGCTACACCTTC.

This chain links TRBV9 with TRBJ2-3; 11 nucleotides align to TRBD2. Looked up from germline, CDR1 is SGDLS and CDR2 is YYNGEE. J was trimmed by 5 bases and V by 4 bases; bases with no gene match: 6. This CDR3 comprises 15 residues. In DNA, the CDR3 is TGTGCCAGCAGCTTTAGCGGGGGGGCCGTAGATACGCAGTATTTT. Protein: CASSFSGGAVDTQYF.

This sequence joins TRBV7-2 and TRBJ1-1; 9 bases are a match to TRBD1. Germline lookup yields CDR1 SGHTA and CDR2 FQGNSA. This CDR3 is 18 amino acids long. With V trimmed by 5 bases and J by 2 bases, 15 bases remained unmatched. The CDR3 is CASSHSRDRALVNTEAFF. CDR3 DNA sequence: TGTGCCAGCAGCCACTCCCGGGACAGGGCTCTAGTAAACACTGAAGCTTTCTTT.

V usage is TRBV11-2 and J usage is TRBJ1-1, with D possibly matching TRBD1 (6 bases). Looked up from germline, CDR1 is SGHAT and CDR2 is FQNNGV. This CDR3 region has 16 residues. Trimming cost V 8 bases and J 0 bases, with 19 bases left between them. CDR3 sequence (DNA): TGTGCCAGCCGCATGATGTTTGGGGGCGTGAACACTGAAGCTTTCTTT. Translated: CASRMMFGGVNTEAFF.

There are a few counts of this clone. The chain uses TRBV10-2 and TRBJ2-7; 9 bases are shared with TRBD1. J was trimmed by 0 bases and V by 6 bases; bases with no gene match: 6. Germline V gene data show CDR1 as WSHSY and CDR2 as SAAADI. The CDR3 has 15 residues. CDR3 sequence reads: CASRAGTGSSYEQYF. CDR3 in DNA: TGCGCCAGCAGAGCCGGGACAGGGAGCTCCTACGAGCAGTACTTC.

The chain joins TRBV14 to TRBJ1-1, with D perhaps matching TRBD1 (5 bases). V dropped 6 bases and J dropped 1 base, with 12 bases sitting between them. This CDR3 contains 14 residues. Germline assignment: CDR1 SGHDN and CDR2 FVKESK. CDR3 nucleotide sequence: TGTGCCAGCAGAGCAGGGTGGGGGAACACTGAAGCTTTCTTT. Its translation: CASRAGWGNTEAFF.

In this sample, this clone turned up a few times. The chain employs TRBV6-5 and TRBJ1-5; D may be TRBD1 (5 bases). Deletions cut 2 bases from V and 0 bases from J, with 5 bases between. The CDR3 contains 14 residues. Germline V CDR1 and CDR2: MNHEY, SVGAGI. CDR3 DNA sequence: TGTGCCAGCAGTTACCAGGGTAGCAATCAGCCCCAGCATTTT. It specifies CASSYQGSNQPQHF.

This clone was seen only a few times. Other DNA sequences in this specimen translate into the identical CDR3. Here the CDR3 reads CASSLLAGGSYEQYF. CDR3 DNA sequence: TGTGCCAGCAGCTTATTAGCGGGGGGATCCTACGAGCAGTACTTC. The chain links TRBV7-2 to TRBJ2-7; 10 bases line up with TRBD2. This CDR3 has 15 amino acids. The V gene end was trimmed by 2 bases and the J gene end by 1 base; junction bases not matched to a gene: 2. Germline V gives CDR1 SGHTA, CDR2 FQGNSA.

The J gene is TRBJ1-2, the V gene TRBV10-1; 7 positions agree with TRBD1. The V segment lost 2 bases and the J segment 5 bases; nucleotides outside the gene matches: 2. The CDR3 consists of 13 residues. Per the germline V gene, CDR1 is WNHNN and CDR2 is SYGVQD (reference sequence). The CDR3 DNA reads as TGCGCCAGCAGTGAGCCAGGGGGATATGGCTACACCTTC. It translates to CASSEPGGYGYTF.

This clone was seen more than once but under ten times. The chain carries TRBV7-6 and TRBJ2-7; 9 bases match TRBD2. The germline gives CDR1 SGHVS, CDR2 FNYEAQ. J was trimmed by 4 bases and V by 1 base; bases with no gene match: 11. The CDR3 spans 17 residues. Here the CDR3 DNA reads TGTGCCAGCAGCTTAGTAGGTCTAGCTAGCGGGGCTTACGAGCAGTACTTC. The encoded protein is CASSLVGLASGAYEQYF.

This clone was seen a few times. The chain carries TRBV30 and TRBJ1-6; D is ambiguous. V lost 4 bases and J 8 bases, leaving 12 bases between the germline ends. CDR3 size: 13 residues. The V gene's germline CDR1 is GTSNPN and CDR2 SVGIG (reference sequence). As DNA, the CDR3 is TGTGCCTGGAACAGAGCCGATGATTCACCCCTCCACTTT. Protein: CAWNRADDSPLHF.

This chain joins TRBV9 and TRBJ2-7; tentative D call: TRBD1 (5 bases). Germline values: CDR1 SGDLS, CDR2 YYNGEE. V dropped 0 bases and J dropped 5 bases, with 9 bases sitting between them. This CDR3 has 13 residues. CDR3 in amino acids: CASSVGGGDEQYF. The CDR3 DNA sequence: TGTGCCAGCAGCGTAGGGGGCGGCGACGAGCAGTACTTC.

This clone was counted once. V gene TRBV5-4 combines with J gene TRBJ2-2, with TRBD1 identical over 9 bases. The CDR3 has 15 amino acids. CDR1 and CDR2 from the germline V gene are SGHNT and YYREEE (reference sequence). The trim removed 4 bases at V and 5 bases at J, leaving 6 bases unmatched. The CDR3 nucleotides are TGTGCCAGCAGCCGGGACAGGGCAAAAACCGGGGAGCTGTTTTTT. It translates to CASSRDRAKTGELFF.

The chain carries TRBV6-6 and TRBJ1-1; tentative D call: TRBD1 (6 bases). V was pared by 8 bases and J by 5 bases, with 9 bases between. CDR1 and CDR2 from the germline V gene are MNHNY and SVGAGI (reference sequence). CDR3 length: 11 residues. CDR3 amino acids: CASPRGTEAFF. Written as DNA, the CDR3 is TGTGCCAGCCCTAGGGGGACTGAAGCTTTCTTT.

This clone has a handful of counts. The chain is built from TRBV7-6 and TRBJ2-3, with 8 nucleotides matching TRBD2. The CDR3 runs 16 residues. Germline CDR1 is SGHVS and CDR2 is FNYEAQ. After removal of 5 bases from V and 4 bases from J, the junction contained 11 bases not matched to a gene. CDR3: CASSLASPGGSDTQYF. CDR3 coding DNA: TGTGCCAGCAGCCTGGCAAGCCCGGGGGGGTCAGATACGCAGTATTTT.

J is TRBJ2-5 and V is TRBV19; D is possibly TRBD2 (5 bases). Germline values: CDR1 LNHDA, CDR2 SQIVND (reference sequence). The CDR3 is 13 residues long. Trimming pared 2 bases from V and 3 bases from J, leaving 7 bases between. This chain's CDR3 is CASSIPGKETQYF. The CDR3 DNA reads TGTGCCAGTAGTATACCCGGGAAAGAGACCCAGTACTTC. The full variable domain, with the rest looked up from reference TRBV19 and TRBJ2-5, is DGGITQSPKYLFRKEGQNVTLSCEQNLNHDAMYWYRQDPGQGLRLIYYSQIVNDFQKGDIAEGYSVSREKKESFPLTVTSAQKNPTAFYLCASSIPGKETQYFGPGTRLLVL.

The V and J genes are TRBV6-5 and TRBJ1-5; D might be TRBD1 (6 bases). Germline CDR1 MNHEY, CDR2 SVGAGI. The CDR3 contains 13 residues. Between the trimmed V and J ends, which lost 6 bases and 5 bases, there was a span of 11 bases. CDR3 amino acids: CASSRGPDQPQHF. Written as DNA, the CDR3 is TGTGCCAGCAGCAGGGGTCCCGATCAGCCCCAGCATTTT.

V usage is TRBV19 and J usage is TRBJ1-3; tentatively, D is TRBD1 (6 bases). CDR3 length: 15 residues. Between the trimmed V and J ends, which lost 7 bases and 2 bases, there was a span of 15 bases. CDR1 is LNHDA, CDR2 SQIVND, per germline (reference sequence). DNA for the CDR3: TGTGCCAGTACGGCCACAGGGACGGCTGGAAACACCATATATTTT. It codes for CASTATGTAGNTIYF.

The V gene is TRBV20-1, the J gene TRBJ2-3, with D unclear. The V end lost 3 bases, the J end lost 6 bases, and 7 bases lay between the germline ends. The CDR3 consists of 11 residues. Per the germline V gene, CDR1 is DFQATT and CDR2 is SNEGSKA (reference sequence). CDR3 sequence reads: CSARAADTQYF. DNA of the CDR3: TGCAGTGCTAGGGCGGCGGATACGCAGTATTTT.

This clone has just a few counts. CDR3 residues: CASSPPGERRYTEAFF. The DNA for the CDR3 is TGTGCCAGCAGTCCCCCGGGGGAAAGGAGGTACACTGAAGCTTTCTTT. This rearrangement joins TRBV28 to TRBJ1-1; weak D call: TRBD1 (5 bases). Germline V CDR1 and CDR2: MDHEN, SYDVKM. Between the trimmed V and J ends, which lost 5 bases and 3 bases, there was a span of 19 bases. CDR3 length equals 16 residues.

This clone has just a few counts. This chain uses TRBV4-3 with TRBJ1-5; D not resolved. Trimming cost V 0 bases and J 9 bases, with 21 bases left between them. The CDR3 loop spans 17 amino acids. Germline values: CDR1 LGHNA, CDR2 YSLEER. The CDR3: CASSQDLLAATGWPQHF. The CDR3 nucleotides read TGCGCCAGCAGCCAAGATTTATTAGCAGCTACGGGTTGGCCCCAGCATTTT.